The present TCR beta chain was sequenced within a study of shared clonotypes between healthy human individuals. Whole-study results and caveats: Approximately 5.4% of naive CD4 clonotypes were common to several donors.

Genomic DNA (from each subset) was split evenly across several immunoSEQ plates. Using immunoSEQ multiplex PCR, the repertoire was profiled, and TCRdb retains in-frame clones only, with some absent. The table lists fewer than 3 million clones, around 93% of them singletons. CD4+ cells were split into CD45RA+ naive and CD45RA-negative memory subsets. The CDR3 is 13 residues long. V shed 3 bases and J 8 bases; nucleotides not matched to a gene: 4. CDR1 and CDR2 from the germline V gene are SGDLS and YYNGEE. Comment on this clone: The antigen remains undetermined.

The TCR originated in a man between 18 and 35 years old in good health. Some clones in this sample may be carry-over from other donors' samples. Sequenced input: naive CD4+ T cells from PBMCs. Subset denoted: CD45RA+ positively selected. The chain carries TRBV9 and TRBJ1-3; TRBD1 aligns across 8 bases. The CDR3 sequence is CASSEQGVDTIYF. DNA of the CDR3: TGTGCCAGCAGCGAACAGGGGGTTGACACCATATATTTT.